A single sample is the source of the 28 T cell receptor beta chains below, sequenced in a study of blood T cell repertoires in COVID-19. Clones were read by immunoSEQ multiplex PCR, and TCRdb kept only the in-frame ones, dropping some. Among some 150,000 clones listed, about four fifths were seen once. Material: peripheral blood. The receptors were gathered from a human donor in a cohort sampled during active COVID-19.

The V call is TRBV2, the J call TRBJ2-3; D not resolved. This CDR3 is 15 amino acids long. The V gene lost 2 bases and the J gene lost 0 bases, with 9 bases spanning the gap. The germline V gene encodes CDR1 SNHLY and CDR2 FYNNEI. Here the CDR3 reads CASSETVSSTDTQYF. CDR3 DNA sequence: TGTGCCAGCAGTGAAACAGTATCTAGCACAGATACGCAGTATTTT.

V is TRBV5-1 and J is TRBJ1-2, with D possibly being TRBD1 (5 bases). Germline V gives CDR1 SGHRS, CDR2 YFSETQ. CDR3 size: 13 residues. Trimming removed 4 bases at V and 6 bases at J, with 13 bases between. CDR3 nucleotide sequence: TGCGCCAGCAGCCCGGGGGGTTGGAATGGCTACACCTTC. It codes for CASSPGGWNGYTF. Full variable domain (remainder filled in from reference TRBV5-1 and TRBJ1-2): KAGVTQTPRYLIKTRGQQVTLSCSPISGHRSVSWYQQTPGQGLQFLFEYFSETQRNKGNFPGRFSGRQFSNSRSEMNVSTLELGDSALYLCASSPGGWNGYTFGSGTRLTVV.

This chain links TRBV2 with TRBJ2-5; D unresolved. Deletions cut 6 bases from V and 4 bases from J, with 18 bases between. The CDR3 covers 15 residues. Germline CDR1 is SNHLY and CDR2 is FYNNEI. The DNA for the CDR3 is TGTGCCAGCAGGCCCACCTCTCTCTGGGCAGAGACCCAGTACTTC. Its protein is CASRPTSLWAETQYF.

The chain recombines TRBV6-5 with TRBJ1-4; 9 nucleotides align to TRBD1. V lost 6 bases to trimming and J lost 12 bases; unmatched junction nucleotides: 14. This CDR3 is built from 15 residues. Germline loops: CDR1 MNHEY, CDR2 SVGAGI. The CDR3 loop reads CASRATDRGSRELFF. The CDR3 nucleotides read TGTGCCAGCAGGGCCACGGACAGGGGATCCCGGGAACTGTTTTTT.

The chain couples TRBV19 to TRBJ2-7, with 7 bases lining up with TRBD1. The V segment lost 1 base and the J segment 4 bases; nucleotides outside the gene matches: 4. The V gene's germline CDR1 is LNHDA and CDR2 SQIVND (reference sequence). CDR3 length: 14 amino acids. Written as DNA, the CDR3 is TGTGCCAGTAGTATAGGAGGGGGCAGTTACGAGCAGTACGTC. Translating it yields CASSIGGGSYEQYV.

This chain joins TRBV5-4 and TRBJ2-1, with a weak D call TRBD1 (6 bases). This CDR3 is 12 amino acids long. Germline V gives CDR1 SGHNT, CDR2 YYREEE (reference sequence). Trimming removed 0 bases at V and 11 bases at J, with 9 bases between. The CDR3 nucleotides are TGTGCCAGCAGCTTGGACGGGGACAAGCAGTTCTTC. Protein sequence: CASSLDGDKQFF. Using reference TRBV5-4 and TRBJ2-1 for the parts outside the CDR3, the full variable domain is ETGVTQSPTHLIKTRGQQVTLRCSSQSGHNTVSWYQQALGQGPQFIFQYYREEENGRGNFPPRFSGLQFPNYSSELNVNALELDDSALYLCASSLDGDKQFFGPGTRLTVL.

The rearrangement joins TRBV6-5 to TRBJ1-6, with TRBD1 matching 9 bases. This CDR3 comprises 14 residues. Trimming took 11 bases from V and 5 from J; bases not matched to a gene: 7. Per germline, CDR1 MNHEY and CDR2 SVGAGI. As DNA, the CDR3 is TGTGCCGCCTCGACAGGGGGAAATAATTCACCCCTCCACTTT. Protein: CAASTGGNNSPLHF.

The chain carries TRBV5-1 and TRBJ2-5; the D gene is possibly TRBD1 (5 bases). Trimming removed 4 bases from V and 3 bases from J, with 10 bases in between. In germline, CDR1 is SGHRS, CDR2 YFSETQ. This CDR3 contains 13 residues. CDR3 in amino acids: CASSLGREETQYF. Written as DNA, the CDR3 is TGCGCCAGCAGCCTCGGCAGGGAAGAGACCCAGTACTTC.

CDR3 in DNA: TGTGCCAGCAGCCCACCGCGGGGCGGCTACACCTTC. This gives the protein CASSPPRGGYTF. The chain is built from TRBV3-1 (or the pseudogene TRBV3-2) and TRBJ1-2, with D perhaps matching TRBD1 (5 bases). The germline CDR1 and CDR2 sequences are LGHDT and YNNKEL (reference sequence). This CDR3 comprises 12 residues. Trimming removed 4 bases from V and 8 bases from J, with 11 bases in between.

J is TRBJ1-1 and V is TRBV6-5; tentative D call: TRBD1 (6 bases). Between the trimmed V and J ends, which lost 5 bases and 4 bases, there was a span of 11 bases. Germline CDR1 reads MNHEY; CDR2 reads SVGAGI. The CDR3 extends over 13 amino acids. The CDR3 coding sequence is TGTGCCAGCAGTAGACAGGCCGGCACTGAAGCTTTCTTT. It encodes CASSRQAGTEAFF.

The chain carries TRBV6-5 and TRBJ1-2; TRBD1 matches at 7 bases. V lost 8 bases, J lost 2 bases, and 5 bases stayed unmatched. The CDR3 is made up of 13 amino acids. The germline CDR1 and CDR2 sequences are MNHEY and SVGAGI. CDR3 nucleotides: TGTGCCAGCTCCACAGGGGAAAACTATGGCTACACCTTC. Amino acid sequence: CASSTGENYGYTF.

The gene calls are TRBV28 and TRBJ1-1; no firm D call. Germline lookup yields CDR1 MDHEN and CDR2 SYDVKM. This CDR3 is built from 14 residues. Trimming took off 5 bases at V and 7 bases at J, with 17 bases between the two ends. CDR3 in DNA: TGTGCCAGCAGTCCCCCCACAGAAGGTCATGAAGCTTTCTTT. Encoded protein: CASSPPTEGHEAFF. Combining the CDR3 with reference TRBV28 and TRBJ1-1 gives the whole variable domain DVKVTQSSRYLVKRTGEKVFLECVQDMDHENMFWYRQDPGLGLRLIYFSYDVKMKEKGDIPEGYSVSREKKERFSLILESASTNQTSMYLCASSPPTEGHEAFFGQGTRLTVV.

This chain's CDR3 is CASSQVGTGGWETQYF. The CDR3 DNA reads as TGTGCCAGCAGCCAAGTGGGGACAGGGGGTTGGGAGACCCAGTACTTC. This chain joins TRBV3-1 (or the pseudogene TRBV3-2) and TRBJ2-5, with TRBD1 identical over 11 bases. Losses at the gene ends were 1 base for V and 5 bases for J; bases not matched to a gene: 6. Germline CDR1 reads LGHDT; CDR2 reads YNNKEL (reference sequence). The CDR3 has 16 amino acids.

The V and J genes are TRBV25-1 and TRBJ1-2, with D possibly matching TRBD1 (5 bases). The germline gives CDR1 MGHDK, CDR2 SYGVNS. Trimming pared 5 bases from V and 8 bases from J, leaving 21 bases between. The length of the CDR3 is 15 residues. CDR3 in amino acids: CASSPPTGVGRGYTF. Written as DNA, the CDR3 is TGTGCCAGCAGTCCACCGACGGGGGTCGGCCGAGGCTACACCTTC.

The chain combines TRBV4-1 with TRBJ1-2; 7 bases align to TRBD1. In germline, CDR1 is MGHRA, CDR2 YSYEKL. This CDR3 spans 13 amino acids. With 3 bases clipped from V and 5 bases from J, the junction kept 3 bases outside the gene matches. The CDR3, as DNA: TGCGCCAGCAGCCAGGGGACAGCGTATGGCTACACCTTC. This codes for CASSQGTAYGYTF.

V gene TRBV2 combines with J gene TRBJ1-5; D perhaps matches TRBD1 (6 bases). Trimming took off 9 bases at V and 1 base at J, with 10 bases between the two ends. This CDR3 is 13 amino acids long. Germline CDR1 SNHLY, CDR2 FYNNEI. CDR3 nucleotide sequence: TGTGCCAGTCAAACAGGGAGCAATCAGCCCCAGCATTTT. Translated, it gives CASQTGSNQPQHF.

V is TRBV7-3 and J is TRBJ2-5; unclear D gene. This CDR3 contains 13 residues. Per germline, CDR1 SGHTA and CDR2 FQGTGA. V was trimmed by 1 base and J by 5 bases, leaving 8 bases between them. The CDR3 loop reads CASSLSFGETQYF. The CDR3 nucleotides are TGTGCCAGCAGCTTAAGTTTCGGGGAGACCCAGTACTTC. Based on the CDR3 plus reference TRBV7-3 and TRBJ2-5, the full variable domain is GAGVSQTPSNKVTEKGKYVELRCDPISGHTALYWYRQSLGQGPEFLIYFQGTGAADDSGLPNDRFFAVRPEGSVSTLKIQRTERGDSAVYLCASSLSFGETQYFGPGTRLLVL.

The V and J genes are TRBV9 and TRBJ1-4, with 9 positions matching TRBD1. The length of the CDR3 is 15 residues. Germline V gene sequence: CDR1 SGDLS, CDR2 YYNGEE. The trim removed 0 bases at V and 8 bases at J, leaving 5 bases unmatched. CDR3 in DNA: TGTGCCAGCAGCGTAGGGACAGGGGTAAAGGAAAAACTGTTTTTT. Its protein product is CASSVGTGVKEKLFF.

The genes are TRBV11-2 and TRBJ1-4, with unresolved D. Germline V gene data show CDR1 as SGHAT and CDR2 as FQNNGV. The V end lost 3 bases, the J end lost 4 bases, and 12 bases lay between the germline ends. CDR3 length equals 15 residues. The DNA of the CDR3 is TGTGCCAGCAGCTTCCGCTCGGGAATTAATGAAAAACTGTTTTTT. The encoded protein is CASSFRSGINEKLFF.

The chain combines TRBV5-1 with TRBJ1-1, with 7 bases lining up with TRBD1. The germline gives CDR1 SGHRS, CDR2 YFSETQ. CDR3 length: 15 amino acids. V trimming: 1 base; J trimming: 4 bases; junction bases outside the gene matches: 7. The CDR3: CASSLRDRVSTEAFF. The CDR3 region has the DNA TGCGCCAGCAGCTTGCGTGACAGGGTGAGCACTGAAGCTTTCTTT.

The rearrangement links TRBV5-3 to TRBJ1-1; 9 nucleotides line up with TRBD1. TRBV5-3 carries the ORF label, with uncertain function. This CDR3 contains 15 residues. V was clipped by 0 bases and J by 3 bases; unmatched bases: 3. CDR3 protein: CARSLGDRAHTEAFF. The CDR3 DNA reads TGTGCCAGAAGCTTGGGGGACAGGGCACACACTGAAGCTTTCTTT.

This chain links TRBV6-2 or TRBV6-3 with TRBJ2-2, with 12 bases fitting TRBD1. V shed 5 bases and J 0 bases; nucleotides not matched to a gene: 7. Germline V CDR1 and CDR2: MNHEY, SVGEGT. CDR3 length: 18 amino acids. For the CDR3, the DNA is TGTGCCAGCAGTACCGACGGGACAGGGGGCTCGAACACCGGGGAGCTGTTTTTT. It codes for CASSTDGTGGSNTGELFF.

This clone was counted a single time. This chain links TRBV7-3 with TRBJ2-3; tentatively, D is TRBD2 (5 bases). This CDR3 is 15 amino acids long. V was trimmed by 5 bases and J by 2 bases, leaving 14 bases between them. Per germline, CDR1 SGHTA and CDR2 FQGTGA. As DNA, the CDR3 is TGTGCCAGCAGCCCAAGCGGAACCCTCACAGATACGCAGTATTTT. It encodes CASSPSGTLTDTQYF.

This clone was recorded a few times. This chain links TRBV28 with TRBJ1-5, with a weak D call TRBD1 (5 bases). The V end was cut by 2 bases, the J end by 7 bases, with 15 bases between. The CDR3 has 15 residues. Germline CDR1 MDHEN, CDR2 SYDVKM. CDR3 loop: CASSLMFQGGQPQHF. Here the CDR3 DNA reads TGTGCCAGCAGTTTAATGTTCCAGGGTGGACAGCCCCAGCATTTT.

The V call is TRBV19, the J call TRBJ2-3; possible D gene TRBD2, 5 bases. CDR3 length: 14 amino acids. Germline CDR1 reads LNHDA; CDR2 reads SQIVND (reference sequence). Trimming removed 4 bases at V and 2 bases at J, with 10 bases between. The CDR3 loop reads CASSKSGLTDTQYF. CDR3 nucleotide sequence: TGTGCCAGTAGTAAGAGCGGCCTCACAGATACGCAGTATTTT.

This chain uses TRBV5-4 with TRBJ2-2, with D unclear. The CDR3 has 15 residues. The V end lost 0 bases, the J end lost 0 bases, and 6 bases lay between the germline ends. Germline V lookup: CDR1 SGHNT, CDR2 YYREEE (reference sequence). The DNA for the CDR3 is TGTGCCAGCAGCTTGGGACACACGAACACCGGGGAGCTGTTTTTT. This translates into CASSLGHTNTGELFF.

This chain joins TRBV5-4 and TRBJ2-1; a weak D match, TRBD2 (6 bases). Germline values: CDR1 SGHNT, CDR2 YYREEE (reference sequence). Trimming shortened V by 5 bases and J by 10 bases, and 10 bases separated the two germline ends. This CDR3 is 11 amino acids long. CDR3 amino acids: CASRAGREQFF. DNA for the CDR3: TGTGCCAGCAGAGCGGGCAGGGAGCAGTTCTTC. The full variable domain, its missing parts supplied by reference TRBV5-4 and TRBJ2-1, is ETGVTQSPTHLIKTRGQQVTLRCSSQSGHNTVSWYQQALGQGPQFIFQYYREEENGRGNFPPRFSGLQFPNYSSELNVNALELDDSALYLCASRAGREQFFGPGTRLTVL.

J is TRBJ2-7 and V is TRBV9; 8 nucleotides agree with TRBD1. The CDR3 runs to 15 residues. Trimming took 3 bases from V and 4 from J; bases not matched to a gene: 9. The germline gives CDR1 SGDLS, CDR2 YYNGEE. CDR3 sequence reads: CASSDGQGKSYEQYF. CDR3 DNA sequence: TGTGCCAGCAGCGACGGACAGGGAAAATCTTACGAGCAGTACTTC.